What follows are 29 T cell receptor beta chains derived from one specimen sequenced in a study of blood T cells in healthy people across ages. Next came a second PCR, run for about 6 to 12 cycles, which used a sample-barcoded 5' primer along with a J-beta primer mix. A single record per CDR3 protein comes from TCRdb applying MiXCR to the 5' RACE reads. The table has about 930,000 distinct CDR3 sequences, roughly 28% seen once. These same data were also listed under a study on T cells of mothers and their children.

Input material: blood. All receptors come from a middle-aged woman in good health.

This clonotype was recorded a few times. DNA for the CDR3: TGTGCCAGCAGCTCTCTGGGAGCGACCTACGAGCAGTACTTC. Amino acids: CASSSLGATYEQYF. This chain uses TRBV14 with TRBJ2-7, with D tentatively TRBD2 (5 bases). V shed 5 bases and J shed 2 bases, with 13 bases lying between them. Per germline, CDR1 SGHDN and CDR2 FVKESK. CDR3 length: 14 amino acids.

This clonotype was counted a few times. Since a much larger clone is just one base distant, this may be a read error. This chain links TRBV29-1 with TRBJ2-5; 10 bases map to TRBD2. Trimming at V came to 7 bases and at J to 11 bases, leaving 13 bases not matched to a gene. Germline values: CDR1 SQVTM, CDR2 ANQGSEA. The CDR3 has 13 amino acids. CDR3 DNA sequence: TGCAGCGCAGTAGCGGGGGGCTACAATGAGCAGTACTTC. Translation gives CSAVAGGYNEQYF.

This chain uses TRBV20-1 with TRBJ1-2; 9 positions match TRBD1. The CDR3 consists of 14 residues. Trimming took 0 bases from V and 8 from J; bases not matched to a gene: 7. Germline V CDR1 and CDR2: DFQATT, SNEGSKA (reference sequence). Here the CDR3 DNA reads TGCAGTGCTAGAGATAGGACAGGGGAAGTAGGCTACACCTTC. Its protein product is CSARDRTGEVGYTF.

The chain has TRBV28 and TRBJ2-2, with D tentatively TRBD2 (6 bases). The CDR3 consists of 18 residues. CDR1 is MDHEN and CDR2 is SYDVKM in the germline V gene. The V and J ends lost 4 bases and 6 bases respectively, with 24 bases between them. The CDR3 DNA sequence: TGTGCCAGCAGTTCCCTCCCCGGTGGAGGGCAGGGTCCCGGGGAGCTGTTTTTT. It is translated as CASSSLPGGGQGPGELFF. The full variable domain, with the rest looked up from reference TRBV28 and TRBJ2-2, is DVKVTQSSRYLVKRTGEKVFLECVQDMDHENMFWYRQDPGLGLRLIYFSYDVKMKEKGDIPEGYSVSREKKERFSLILESASTNQTSMYLCASSSLPGGGQGPGELFFGEGSRLTVL.

This clonotype has just a few counts. V is TRBV2 and J is TRBJ2-1, with a possible D match to TRBD2 (6 bases). The CDR3 contains 17 residues. Looked up from germline, CDR1 is SNHLY and CDR2 is FYNNEI. The V end lost 6 bases, the J end lost 4 bases, and 22 bases lay between the germline ends. For the CDR3, the DNA is TGTGCCAGCAGAAACTTTGGGGGTCCTAGCGCGTACAATGAGCAGTTCTTC. This codes for CASRNFGGPSAYNEQFF.

The rearrangement joins TRBV12-3 or TRBV12-4 to TRBJ1-6; perhaps TRBD1 as D (6 bases). V was clipped by 6 bases and J by 5 bases, with 14 bases between them. This CDR3 region has 15 residues. The DNA of the CDR3 is TGTGCCAGCAGGGACAGCGAGGGGAATAATTCACCCCTCCACTTT. This gives the protein CASRDSEGNNSPLHF.

For this clonotype: One base away lies a much larger clone, so this may be a sequencing read error. As the CDR3 is not closed by the conserved phenylalanine or tryptophan, this likely results from a read error. The chain employs TRBV5-6 and TRBJ2-7; the D gene is possibly TRBD1 (8 bases). The V gene's germline CDR1 is SGHDT and CDR2 YYEEEE. The CDR3 totals 16 residues. The ends were cut back, 1 base at V and 3 bases at J, with 17 bases in the middle. The CDR3 reads CASSLQGAGVIYEQYL. The DNA for the CDR3 is TGTGCCAGCAGCTTGCAGGGGGCGGGGGTTATCTACGAGCAGTACTTA.

Points on this clonotype: This may arise from a read error, as a much more abundant clone is one base away. CDR3 region: CVSSFAEDEQYF. Written as DNA, the CDR3 is TGTGTCAGCAGCTTTGCTGAGGACGAGCAGTACTTC. The rearrangement links TRBV11-2 to TRBJ2-5; D is unresolved. Matching the DNA end better, TRBJ2-7 makes the J call doubtful. This CDR3 is built from 12 residues. Germline V gene lookup returns CDR1 SGHAT and CDR2 FQNNGV.

This clonotype was detected ten times or more. This rearrangement joins TRBV28 to TRBJ2-7; the match to TRBD1 covers 9 bases. Germline assignment: CDR1 MDHEN and CDR2 SYDVKM. The CDR3 loop spans 16 amino acids. V dropped 6 bases and J dropped 3; count of bases not matched to a gene: 12. The CDR3 loop is CASRPTGQGTLYEQYF. The DNA of the CDR3 is TGTGCCAGCAGACCCACGGGACAGGGAACTCTCTACGAGCAGTACTTC.

The sample holds many counts of this clonotype. This chain joins TRBV28 and TRBJ1-2, with TRBD1 identical over 10 bases. Unmatched junction bases numbered 9, after V lost 6 bases and J lost 5 bases. The CDR3 sequence is 15 residues long. Germline V gives CDR1 MDHEN, CDR2 SYDVKM. CDR3 bases: TGTGCCAGCAGGAGACAGGGGGCGCGATGGTATGGCTACACCTTC. Translating gives CASRRQGARWYGYTF.

This clonotype was seen a handful of times. The genes are TRBV28 and TRBJ2-4; 7 nucleotides line up with TRBD2. The CDR3 extends over 15 amino acids. The V gene's germline CDR1 is MDHEN and CDR2 SYDVKM. V lost 7 bases, J lost 1 base, and 7 bases stayed unmatched. The CDR3 reads CASTPSGTAKNIQYF. The CDR3 nucleotides are TGTGCCAGCACACCAAGCGGGACGGCCAAAAACATTCAGTACTTC.

This clonotype was detected only a few times. Being one base from a much bigger clone, this may be a read error. This chain uses TRBV7-2 with TRBJ2-6; the D is unclear. Germline V gene data show CDR1 as SGHTA and CDR2 as FQGNSA. The CDR3 length is 14 residues. The CDR3 region has the DNA TGTGCCCGCAGCTCTTCCACTGGGGCCAACGTCCTGACTTTC. This gives the protein CARSSSTGANVLTF.

This clonotype has at least ten counts. The V call is TRBV20-1, the J call TRBJ2-7; no definite D call. Looked up from germline, CDR1 is DFQATT and CDR2 is SNEGSKA (reference sequence). The CDR3 consists of 13 residues. Deletions cut 4 bases from V and 5 bases from J, with 15 bases between. CDR3 residues: CSATSGQTDEQYF. DNA of the CDR3: TGCAGTGCTACCTCCGGGCAGACTGACGAGCAGTACTTC.

The chain combines TRBV29-1 with TRBJ2-2; 7 bases map to TRBD1. This CDR3 has 15 residues. Trimming removed 6 bases from V and 2 bases from J; junction bases left unmatched: 9. Germline V lookup: CDR1 SQVTM, CDR2 ANQGSEA. CDR3 DNA: TGCAGCGTCCTACGGGACAGACCTAACACCGGGGAGCTGTTTTTT. Protein sequence: CSVLRDRPNTGELFF.

The table lists this clonotype with a count of one. A much larger clone lies a single base off, so this may be a read error. V usage is TRBV7-9 and J usage is TRBJ2-1, with 10 positions matching TRBD1. The CDR3 length is 15 residues. The ends lost 2 bases at V and 8 bases at J; junction bases unmatched: 6. CDR1 is SEHNR, CDR2 FQNEAQ, per germline (reference sequence). Here the CDR3 DNA reads TGTGCCAGCAGCTTACTGGGACAGGGGAACGATGAGCAGTTCTTC. Translated: CASSLLGQGNDEQFF.

On this clonotype itself: This clone may be a read error of a much larger clone one base away. This sequence joins TRBV11-1 and TRBJ2-7, with 9 bases that match TRBD2. J gave up 2 bases and V 3 bases, and 8 bases lay outside the gene matches. Per germline, CDR1 SGHAT and CDR2 FQDESV (reference sequence). The CDR3 runs 16 residues. CDR3 sequence (DNA): TGTGCCAGCAGCTTTTCCGGCGTAGCGGGGGCCTACGAGCAGTACTTC. Translation gives CASSFSGVAGAYEQYF.

The chain joins TRBV19 to TRBJ2-1; either TRBD1 or TRBD2 may fit D (5 bases each). The V gene's germline CDR1 is LNHDA and CDR2 SQIVND (reference sequence). The CDR3 consists of 13 residues. Trimming stripped 5 bases from V and 9 bases from J, with 14 bases between. The CDR3 bases are TGTGCCAGTAGTTTCGGGGTGGGGGTTGAGCAGTTCTTC. It yields the protein CASSFGVGVEQFF.

This clonotype was detected many times. This sequence joins TRBV28 and TRBJ1-1; possible D gene TRBD1, 6 bases. The length of the CDR3 is 13 residues. V was trimmed by 7 bases and J by 4 bases, leaving 13 bases between them. Germline V gives CDR1 MDHEN, CDR2 SYDVKM. The CDR3 DNA sequence: TGTGCCAGCATCAGGGGAGGAGGCACTGAAGCTTTCTTT. It translates to CASIRGGGTEAFF.

This chain uses TRBV19 with TRBJ2-1; TRBD2 matches 7 bases. Trimming took 10 bases from V and 0 from J; bases not matched to a gene: 6. Germline V gene data show CDR1 as LNHDA and CDR2 as SQIVND (reference sequence). This CDR3 region has 14 residues. The CDR3 nucleotides read TGTGCCACCCTCGGGGGGAGCTCCTACAATGAGCAGTTCTTC. Translated: CATLGGSSYNEQFF.

The V and J genes are TRBV7-2 and TRBJ1-1, with a weak D call TRBD1 (5 bases). The CDR3 runs 13 residues. Trimming pared 8 bases from V and 10 bases from J, leaving 20 bases between. Germline lookup yields CDR1 SGHTA and CDR2 FQGNSA. The CDR3 coding sequence is TGTGCCAGCGGGACGCCGGCGGTAACTCGAGCTTTCTTT. Translated, it gives CASGTPAVTRAFF.

Ten or more counts support this clonotype. V is TRBV20-1 and J is TRBJ2-1; D is perhaps TRBD1 (5 bases). The CDR3 loop spans 15 amino acids. CDR1 is DFQATT, CDR2 SNEGSKA, per germline (reference sequence). Between the trimmed V and J ends, which lost 4 bases and 2 bases, there was a span of 15 bases. DNA for the CDR3: TGCAGTGCTATTGAGACAGTGATCACCTACAATGAGCAGTTCTTC. This encodes CSAIETVITYNEQFF.

This clonotype has a count of ten or more. One end of the junction is discordant with germline, which a read error may explain. This chain connects TRBV5-1 to TRBJ2-3; no clear D. CDR1 SGHRS and CDR2 YFSETQ come from the germline V gene. The CDR3 extends over 11 amino acids. This CDR3 is CASSSEDTQYF. CDR3 sequence (DNA): TGTGCCAGCAGTTCGGAAGATACGCAGTATTTT. Full variable domain (missing parts from reference TRBV5-1 and TRBJ2-3): KAGVTQTPRYLIKTRGQQVTLSCSPISGHRSVSWYQQTPGQGLQFLFEYFSETQRNKGNFPGRFSGRQFSNSRSEMNVSTLELGDSALYLCASSSEDTQYFGPGTRLTVL.

As concerns this clonotype: One junction end does not reproduce the germline sequence, and a read error may be involved. The chain joins TRBV10-3 to TRBJ1-1, with D possibly TRBD1 on 5 matching bases. The CDR3 length is 17 residues. CDR1 is ENHRY and CDR2 is SYGVKD in the germline V gene. CDR3 in amino acids: CAISESTTWTMNTEAFF. The CDR3 DNA follows: TGTGCCATCAGCGAGTCGACAACTTGGACAATGAACACTGAAGCTTTCTTT.

The rearrangement uses TRBV12-5 and TRBJ2-3; D uncertain. Looked up from germline, CDR1 is LGHNT and CDR2 is FRNRAP. This CDR3 has 13 residues. The ends were cut back, 1 base at V and 6 bases at J, with 8 bases in the middle. The DNA for the CDR3 is TGTGCTAGTGGTTTGGCGGGCCCGGATACGCAGTATTTT. This sequence encodes CASGLAGPDTQYF.

This clonotype has just a few counts. One end of the junction does not line up with germline, which may come from a read error. The rearrangement uses TRBV3-1 and TRBJ2-1; no clear D. The CDR3 extends over 16 amino acids. Looked up from germline, CDR1 is LGHDT and CDR2 is YNNKEL (reference sequence). CDR3 loop: CAGSQEGGRTYNEQFF. The CDR3 DNA reads as TGTGCCGGCAGCCAAGAAGGCGGAAGGACCTACAATGAGCAGTTCTTC.

This clonotype was counted ten times or more. The CDR3 DNA is TGTGCCAGCAGCTTAGAGTTGGGGCAGGGGGGCTACGAGCAGTACTTC. This translates into CASSLELGQGGYEQYF. The chain carries TRBV7-6 and TRBJ2-7; tentatively, D is TRBD1 (7 bases). V was pared by 1 base and J by 3 bases, with 16 bases between. Germline V lookup: CDR1 SGHVS, CDR2 FNYEAQ. This CDR3 contains 16 residues. Combining the CDR3 with reference TRBV7-6 and TRBJ2-7 gives the whole variable domain GAGVSQSPRYKVTKRGQDVALRCDPISGHVSLYWYRQALGQGPEFLTYFNYEAQQDKSGLPNDRFSAERPEGSISTLTIQRTEQRDSAMYRCASSLELGQGGYEQYFGPGTRLTVT.

This clonotype was detected only a few times. This chain connects TRBV9 to TRBJ2-7; D possibly corresponds to TRBD1 (6 bases). The CDR3 length is 14 residues. V dropped 3 bases and J dropped 0 bases, with 10 bases sitting between them. CDR1 is SGDLS and CDR2 is YYNGEE in the germline V gene. The CDR3 loop is CASSGPDSSYEQYF. In DNA, the CDR3 is TGTGCCAGCAGCGGACCGGACAGCTCCTACGAGCAGTACTTC. Complete variable domain (other parts from reference TRBV9 and TRBJ2-7): DSGVTQTPKHLITATGQRVTLRCSPRSGDLSVYWYQQSLDQGLQFLIQYYNGEERAKGNILERFSAQQFPDLHSELNLSSLELGDSALYFCASSGPDSSYEQYFGPGTRLTVT.

The chain links TRBV4-1 to TRBJ2-7; D assignment may be TRBD1 or TRBD2 (5 bases each). The end of the DNA is better explained by TRBJ2-5, so the J call may be wrong. The CDR3 has 11 amino acids. The germline V gene has CDR1 MGHRA and CDR2 YSYEKL. In DNA, the CDR3 is TGCGCCAGCAGGGGGGACCAGACCCAGTACTTC. This codes for CASRGDQTQYF.

This clonotype was picked up many times. The chain combines TRBV29-1 with TRBJ2-3; TRBD1 might be the D (5 bases). Per the germline V gene, CDR1 is SQVTM and CDR2 is ANQGSEA. The CDR3 runs to 15 residues. Deletions cut 7 bases from V and 1 base from J, with 18 bases between. The CDR3 DNA is TGCAGCGACCCGAAGGGCGACAGCTGCACAGATACGCAGTATTTT. Its protein product is CSDPKGDSCTDTQYF.